The 11 T cell receptor beta chains listed next were all sequenced from one sample in a study of CD8 T cells in Susac syndrome. RNA in amounts of roughly 0.5 to 1 ug was reverse transcribed with random hexamers. TCRdb ran MiXCR on the immunoSEQ multiplex PCR reads and lists one entry per CDR3 protein. The sample lists around 200,000 distinct CDR3 sequences, nearly 97% occurring once. Sequenced: CD4+ T cells from PBMCs. Receptor source: a human donor with Susac syndrome.

The chain couples TRBV24-1 to TRBJ1-5, with TRBD1 as a possible D gene (5 bases). This CDR3 is 15 amino acids long. Germline CDR1 KGHDR, CDR2 SFDVKD. Trimming shortened V by 9 bases and J by 0 bases, and 14 bases separated the two germline ends. The CDR3 region is CATFGRGVSNQPQHF. CDR3 in DNA: TGTGCCACCTTCGGCCGGGGGGTTAGCAATCAGCCCCAGCATTTT.

The gene calls are TRBV20-1 and TRBJ2-3; 7 nucleotides align to TRBD1. Germline CDR1 reads DFQATT; CDR2 reads SNEGSKA (reference sequence). The CDR3 totals 13 residues. Trimming at V came to 4 bases and at J to 4 bases, leaving 5 bases not matched to a gene. The CDR3 spells CSAKIQGPDTQYF. In nucleotides, the CDR3 is TGCAGTGCTAAGATACAGGGGCCAGATACGCAGTATTTT.

The chain is built from TRBV7-2 and TRBJ2-7; D gene ambiguous. Per germline, CDR1 SGHTA and CDR2 FQGNSA. Trimming removed 5 bases at V and 6 bases at J, with 11 bases between. CDR3 length equals 12 residues. In nucleotides, the CDR3 is TGTGCCAGCAGCGCCTCGGCGGCCGAGCAGTACTTC. Translated: CASSASAAEQYF.

V and J are TRBV18 and TRBJ2-7; TRBD1 matches at 8 bases. Germline lookup yields CDR1 KGHSH and CDR2 LQKENI. The length of the CDR3 is 13 residues. The V and J ends lost 3 bases and 4 bases, in that order; junction bases with no gene match: 2. The CDR3 reads CASSPTGVYEQYF. CDR3 nucleotide sequence: TGTGCCAGCTCACCGACAGGGGTGTACGAGCAGTACTTC.

The rearrangement uses TRBV30 and TRBJ2-3, with D unclear. Germline assignment: CDR1 GTSNPN and CDR2 SVGIG (reference sequence). V was pared by 4 bases and J by 1 base, with 9 bases between. This CDR3 is 13 amino acids long. CDR3 sequence (DNA): TGTGCCTGGACCGAGGCCCGCACAGATACGCAGTATTTT. It yields the protein CAWTEARTDTQYF. Full variable domain (outside the CDR3, taken from reference TRBV30 and TRBJ2-3): SQTIHQWPATLVQPVGSPLSLECTVEGTSNPNLYWYRQAAGRGLQLLFYSVGIGQISSEVPQNLSASRPQDRQFILSSKKLLLSDSGFYLCAWTEARTDTQYFGPGTRLTVL.

The chain combines TRBV7-7 with TRBJ1-1; D is unresolved. CDR1 is SSHAT, CDR2 FNYEAQ, per germline (reference sequence). This CDR3 has 13 amino acids. Trimming removed 5 bases at V and 3 bases at J, with 10 bases between. CDR3 sequence (DNA): TGTGCCAGCAGCATCGACATTTACACTGAAGCTTTCTTT. Translated, it gives CASSIDIYTEAFF. Together with reference TRBV7-7 and TRBJ1-1, the CDR3 gives the full variable domain: GAGVSQSPRYKVTKRGQDVTLRCDPISSHATLYWYQQALGQGPEFLTYFNYEAQPDKSGLPSDRFSAERPEGSISTLTIQRTEQRDSAMYRCASSIDIYTEAFFGQGTRLTVV.

The chain couples TRBV20-1 to TRBJ2-7; tentative D call: TRBD1 (6 bases). Trimming pared 3 bases from V and 3 bases from J, leaving 9 bases between. This CDR3 contains 12 residues. From germline, CDR1 is DFQATT and CDR2 SNEGSKA (reference sequence). Here the CDR3 reads CSASRDNYEQYF. DNA for the CDR3: TGCAGTGCTAGCCGGGACAACTACGAGCAGTACTTC.

This chain uses TRBV27 with TRBJ2-7; 10 positions match TRBD1. Germline loops: CDR1 MNHEY, CDR2 SMNVEV (reference sequence). The CDR3 is 15 residues long. The trim removed 3 bases at V and 3 bases at J, leaving 5 bases unmatched. The CDR3 region has the DNA TGTGCCAGCAGTTTGGGACAGGGGAAGGGCTACGAGCAGTACTTC. Translated: CASSLGQGKGYEQYF.

This clonotype has just one count. The J gene is TRBJ1-2, the V gene TRBV7-2; TRBD1 aligns across 8 bases. This CDR3 has 13 residues. The J segment lost 7 bases and the V segment lost 5 bases, leaving 6 bases of the junction unmatched. In germline, CDR1 is SGHTA, CDR2 FQGNSA. CDR3 in DNA: TGTGCCAGCAGCGGGGGGACAGGCTCTGGCTACACCTTC. Its translation is CASSGGTGSGYTF. Combining the CDR3 with reference TRBV7-2 and TRBJ1-2 gives the whole variable domain GAGVSQSPSNKVTEKGKDVELRCDPISGHTALYWYRQSLGQGLEFLIYFQGNSAPDKSGLPSDRFSAERTGGSVSTLTIQRTQQEDSAVYLCASSGGTGSGYTFGSGTRLTVV.

The rearrangement links TRBV5-1 to TRBJ2-2; D gene uncertain. This CDR3 has 15 amino acids. Trimming stripped 0 bases from V and 1 base from J, with 7 bases between. In germline, CDR1 is SGHRS, CDR2 YFSETQ. The CDR3: CASSLGHQNTGELFF. The DNA for the CDR3 is TGCGCCAGCAGCTTGGGACACCAGAACACCGGGGAGCTGTTTTTT.

This clonotype is a singleton in its sample. CDR3 in amino acids: CSALQVAGGPVPQYF. The CDR3 DNA reads TGCAGTGCTCTCCAAGTAGCGGGGGGGCCCGTCCCGCAGTATTTT. The rearrangement links TRBV20-1 to TRBJ2-3; 11 bases align to TRBD2. Trimming cost V 5 bases and J 10 bases; bases outside gene matches: 14. This CDR3 has 15 residues. Germline V gives CDR1 DFQATT, CDR2 SNEGSKA (reference sequence).